The 24 T cell receptor beta chains in this list originate from one sample, sequenced in a study of blood T cells in healthy people across ages. With a J-beta primer mix and a sample-barcoded 5' primer, a second PCR ran roughly 6 to 12 cycles. TCRdb processed the 5' RACE reads anew with MiXCR; each CDR3 protein has one entry. Of approximately 800,000 distinct CDR3 sequences listed, about 62% are singletons. Sequencing was carried out using blood. Every receptor here comes from a man aged 25-40 years in good health.

The chain employs TRBV5-4 and TRBJ1-2; 7 bases are a match to TRBD1. The junction had 7 bases not matched to a gene; V was cut back by 2 bases and J by 0 bases. Per germline, CDR1 SGHNT and CDR2 YYREEE (reference sequence). The CDR3 sequence is 16 residues long. This chain's CDR3 is CASSLGDRLTNYGYTF. DNA of the CDR3: TGTGCCAGCAGCTTAGGGGACAGACTTACTAACTATGGCTACACCTTC.

This chain links TRBV6-2 or TRBV6-3 with TRBJ1-5, with TRBD1 identical over 7 bases. Germline assignment: CDR1 MNHEY and CDR2 SVGEGT. V trimming: 6 bases; J trimming: 3 bases; junction bases outside the gene matches: 5. This CDR3 region has 14 residues. The CDR3 protein is CASRQGYDNQPQHF. For the CDR3, the DNA is TGTGCCAGCAGACAGGGGTATGACAATCAGCCCCAGCATTTT.

The genes are TRBV7-3 and TRBJ2-3, with 12 bases fitting TRBD2. Germline lookup yields CDR1 SGHTA and CDR2 FQGTGA. V shed 5 bases and J 2 bases; nucleotides not matched to a gene: 5. The CDR3 loop spans 16 amino acids. The CDR3 coding sequence is TGTGCCAGCAGCGAAACTAGCGGGGGGACCACAGATACGCAGTATTTT. Amino acids: CASSETSGGTTDTQYF.

This clonotype was observed a handful of times. The genes are TRBV4-1 and TRBJ2-3; no reliable D call. There are 15 residues in the CDR3. Trimming shortened V by 4 bases and J by 2 bases, and 13 bases separated the two germline ends. Germline loops: CDR1 MGHRA, CDR2 YSYEKL. The CDR3 loop is CASSLRAGYTDTQYF. CDR3 in DNA: TGCGCCAGCAGCCTAAGGGCCGGGTACACAGATACGCAGTATTTT.

This sequence joins TRBV2 and TRBJ2-1, with 15 bases aligning to TRBD2. Germline CDR1 reads SNHLY; CDR2 reads FYNNEI. The ends lost 4 bases at V and 7 bases at J; junction bases unmatched: 5. There are 16 residues in the CDR3. CDR3 amino acids: CASSGYGLAGGNEQFF. In DNA, the CDR3 is TGTGCCAGCAGTGGCTATGGACTAGCGGGGGGGAATGAGCAGTTCTTC.

The CDR3 protein is CASSLRGLAGSGQFF. CDR3 nucleotide sequence: TGTGCCAGCAGCTTAAGGGGACTAGCGGGGTCGGGTCAGTTCTTC. V and J are TRBV7-3 and TRBJ2-1, with 13 nucleotides matching TRBD2. The germline V gene encodes CDR1 SGHTA and CDR2 FQGTGA. This CDR3 region has 15 residues. Unmatched junction bases numbered 7, after V lost 1 base and J lost 13 bases.

V usage is TRBV13 and J usage is TRBJ1-6, with D possibly TRBD1 on 6 matching bases. The CDR3 totals 19 residues. Germline loops: CDR1 PRHDT, CDR2 FYEKMQ (reference sequence). The germline V and J ends were trimmed by 4 bases and 1 base, with 20 bases remaining between them. The CDR3 loop reads CASSSSRDIGGSYNSPLHF. The DNA of the CDR3 is TGTGCCAGCAGCTCGTCCCGGGACATCGGGGGATCCTATAATTCACCCCTCCACTTT.

The table lists this clonotype with a few counts. This chain uses TRBV10-3 with TRBJ2-6; TRBD1 matches at 7 bases. The CDR3 covers 17 residues. J gave up 0 bases and V 0 bases, and 2 bases lay outside the gene matches. The germline V gene encodes CDR1 ENHRY and CDR2 SYGVKD. Written as DNA, the CDR3 is TGTGCCATCAGTGAGTCAGGGGACAGCTCTGGGGCCAACGTCCTGACTTTC. Protein: CAISESGDSSGANVLTF.

V gene TRBV6-1 combines with J gene TRBJ2-7, with unresolved D. Germline lookup yields CDR1 MNHNS and CDR2 SASEGT. The CDR3 spans 13 residues. The V and J ends lost 2 bases and 3 bases respectively, with 8 bases between them. CDR3 residues: CASSEYGYYEQYF. Here the CDR3 DNA reads TGTGCCAGCAGTGAATACGGCTACTACGAGCAGTACTTC.

The J gene is TRBJ1-4, the V gene TRBV3-1; 9 bases align to TRBD1. In germline, CDR1 is LGHDT, CDR2 YNNKEL (reference sequence). The CDR3 consists of 16 residues. V trimming: 4 bases; J trimming: 8 bases; junction bases outside the gene matches: 11. CDR3 nucleotides: TGTGCCAGCAGCCCCAATACCGGGACAGGGAACGAAAAACTGTTTTTT. Translation gives CASSPNTGTGNEKLFF.

The chain joins TRBV4-3 to TRBJ1-4, with D possibly matching TRBD1 (6 bases). The V gene's germline CDR1 is LGHNA and CDR2 YSLEER. V lost 0 bases to trimming and J lost 7 bases, with 15 bases between them. This CDR3 has 16 amino acids. The CDR3 DNA is TGCGCCAGCAGCCAAGATTGGAGGGGGGAAGGTGAAAAACTGTTTTTT. Protein product: CASSQDWRGEGEKLFF.

The chain uses TRBV4-1 and TRBJ2-1; TRBD2 matches at 9 bases. CDR1 and CDR2 (germline): MGHRA, YSYEKL. V lost 0 bases, J lost 3 bases, and 6 bases stayed unmatched. The CDR3 contains 17 residues. The CDR3 loop reads CASSQEIVAGVYNEQFF. In DNA, the CDR3 is TGCGCCAGCAGCCAAGAGATAGTAGCGGGGGTCTACAATGAGCAGTTCTTC.

This rearrangement joins TRBV6-1 to TRBJ1-1; no reliable D call. Germline CDR1 is MNHNS and CDR2 is SASEGT. This CDR3 spans 16 amino acids. The ends were cut back, 2 bases at V and 0 bases at J, with 13 bases in the middle. Written as DNA, the CDR3 is TGTGCCAGCAGTGAACCGGACCAACTCGTGAACACTGAAGCTTTCTTT. Its translation: CASSEPDQLVNTEAFF.

This clonotype showed up just a few times. The J gene is TRBJ2-2, the V gene TRBV3-1; D unresolved. This CDR3 has 14 amino acids. Germline lookup yields CDR1 LGHDT and CDR2 YNNKEL (reference sequence). V lost 4 bases to trimming and J lost 3 bases, with 9 bases between them. This CDR3 reads CASSRKGDTGELFF. CDR3 coding DNA: TGTGCCAGCAGCCGGAAAGGAGACACCGGGGAGCTGTTTTTT. Variable domain in full (rest from reference TRBV3-1 and TRBJ2-2): DTAVSQTPKYLVTQMGNDKSIKCEQNLGHDTMYWYKQDSKKFLKIMFSYNNKELIINETVPNRFSPKSPDKAHLNLHINSLELGDSAVYFCASSRKGDTGELFFGEGSRLTVL.

The V and J genes are TRBV5-5 and TRBJ2-7, with unresolved D. Deletions cut 0 bases from V and 4 bases from J, with 14 bases between. The CDR3 length is 15 residues. CDR1 is SGHKS and CDR2 is YYEKEE in the germline V gene (reference sequence). CDR3 DNA: TGTGCCAGCAGCTTGGAGGGATTTGCCTCATACGAGCAGTACTTC. It yields the protein CASSLEGFASYEQYF.

J is TRBJ1-2 and V is TRBV2; 11 positions match TRBD1. Germline loops: CDR1 SNHLY, CDR2 FYNNEI. The CDR3 is made up of 13 amino acids. V shed 8 bases and J 4 bases; nucleotides not matched to a gene: 3. The CDR3 DNA reads as TGTGCCAGCGGAGGACAGGGGGCCTATGGCTACACCTTC. Translated, it gives CASGGQGAYGYTF. Looking up the rest from reference TRBV2 and TRBJ1-2 gives the full variable domain: EPEVTQTPSHQVTQMGQEVILRCVPISNHLYFYWYRQILGQKVEFLVSFYNNEISEKSEIFDDQFSVERPDGSNFTLKIRSTKLEDSAMYFCASGGQGAYGYTFGSGTRLTVV.

This clonotype was picked up one time. This chain uses TRBV10-3 with TRBJ2-5; D may be TRBD2 (7 bases). The J call is uncertain, as TRBJ2-4 better fits the DNA end. The CDR3 sequence is 15 residues long. CDR1 ENHRY and CDR2 SYGVKD come from the germline V gene. In DNA, the CDR3 is TGTGCCATTGCGGGGGAGACCGGGGGCCTCAACATTCAGTACTTC. It encodes CAIAGETGGLNIQYF.

This chain links TRBV24-1 with TRBJ2-1; D uncertain. This CDR3 has 13 residues. The V end was cut by 4 bases, the J end by 3 bases, with 6 bases between. Germline CDR1 is KGHDR and CDR2 is SFDVKD. The CDR3 region is CATSEISYNEQFF. CDR3 sequence (DNA): TGTGCCACCAGTGAGATTAGCTACAATGAGCAGTTCTTC.

This clonotype was counted between two and nine times. CDR3 amino acids: CASIAPGPLYGYTF. DNA of the CDR3: TGTGCCAGCATCGCACCGGGACCGCTCTATGGCTACACCTTC. The V and J genes are TRBV6-5 and TRBJ1-2; tentatively, D is TRBD1 (5 bases). V lost 7 bases and J lost 4, with 16 bases in between. There are 14 residues in the CDR3. CDR1 and CDR2 from the germline V gene are MNHEY and SVGAGI.

The chain's CDR3 is CSAPNRVNWETQYF. CDR3 in DNA: TGCAGTGCACCAAACAGGGTCAATTGGGAGACCCAGTACTTC. V and J are TRBV20-1 and TRBJ2-5, with D perhaps matching TRBD1 (6 bases). Germline CDR1 is DFQATT and CDR2 is SNEGSKA (reference sequence). With 6 bases removed from V and 5 bases from J, the gap between germline ends came to 19 bases. The CDR3 is 14 amino acids.

This clonotype showed up just once. The CDR3 DNA reads as TGTGCCAGCAGCCCTACAACCCGACAGGGCCTCTATGGCTACACCTTC. Protein product: CASSPTTRQGLYGYTF. This sequence joins TRBV14 and TRBJ1-2; 7 bases line up with TRBD1. This CDR3 spans 16 amino acids. From germline, CDR1 is SGHDN and CDR2 FVKESK. The V and J ends lost 4 bases and 4 bases, in that order; junction bases with no gene match: 12. The full variable domain, with the rest looked up from reference TRBV14 and TRBJ1-2, is EAGVTQFPSHSVIEKGQTVTLRCDPISGHDNLYWYRRVMGKEIKFLLHFVKESKQDESGMPNNRFLAERTGGTYSTLKVQPAELEDSGVYFCASSPTTRQGLYGYTFGSGTRLTVV.

This clonotype has just a few counts. This chain uses TRBV9 with TRBJ2-7; 8 bases line up with TRBD1. V dropped 4 bases and J dropped 3; count of bases not matched to a gene: 12. Germline CDR1 reads SGDLS; CDR2 reads YYNGEE. The CDR3 spans 16 residues. The CDR3 reads CASSPKGGQGLYEQYF. The CDR3, as DNA: TGTGCCAGCAGCCCAAAGGGAGGACAGGGACTCTACGAGCAGTACTTC.

The table lists this clonotype with a few counts. J is TRBJ1-6 and V is TRBV27; D may be TRBD1 (5 bases). CDR3 length: 13 amino acids. Germline CDR1 reads MNHEY; CDR2 reads SMNVEV (reference sequence). Trimming shortened V by 1 base and J by 9 bases, and 7 bases separated the two germline ends. The CDR3 nucleotides read TGTGCCAGCAGTTTATTCGGGACTTCACCCCTCCACTTT. This translates into CASSLFGTSPLHF.

This clonotype was counted between two and nine times. The rearrangement uses TRBV9 and TRBJ2-3; either TRBD1 or TRBD2 may fit D (5 bases each). CDR3 size: 14 residues. Trimming took off 2 bases at V and 6 bases at J, with 13 bases between the two ends. Germline assignment: CDR1 SGDLS and CDR2 YYNGEE. CDR3 amino acids: CASSVGTGMDTQYF. The CDR3 DNA reads as TGTGCCAGCAGCGTCGGGACGGGCATGGATACGCAGTATTTT. Supplemented by reference TRBV9 and TRBJ2-3, the full variable domain reads DSGVTQTPKHLITATGQRVTLRCSPRSGDLSVYWYQQSLDQGLQFLIQYYNGEERAKGNILERFSAQQFPDLHSELNLSSLELGDSALYFCASSVGTGMDTQYFGPGTRLTVL.